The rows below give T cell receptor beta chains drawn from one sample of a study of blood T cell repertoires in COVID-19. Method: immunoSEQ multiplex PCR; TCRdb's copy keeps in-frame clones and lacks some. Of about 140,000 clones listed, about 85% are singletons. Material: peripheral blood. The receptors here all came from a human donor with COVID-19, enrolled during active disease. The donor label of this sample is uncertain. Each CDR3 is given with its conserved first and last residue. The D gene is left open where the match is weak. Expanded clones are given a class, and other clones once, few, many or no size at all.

cdr3_nt: TGTGCCAGCAGCCATCGTGGAGGGACAGGGAGCTCCTACGAGCAGTACTTC; cdr3_aa: CASSHRGGTGSSYEQYF; d_call: TRBD1; clone_size: -; j_call: TRBJ2-7; v_call: TRBV7-9
cdr3_nt: TGCGCCAGCAGCCAAGTGGTCACTAGCGGGGGGGCCACGGATACGCAGTATTTT; cdr3_aa: CASSQVVTSGGATDTQYF; d_call: TRBD2; clone_size: once; j_call: TRBJ2-3; v_call: TRBV4-1
cdr3_nt: TGTGCCAGCAGCCACCCGGACAGGGCGAATGGCTACACCTTC; cdr3_aa: CASSHPDRANGYTF; d_call: TRBD1; clone_size: -; j_call: TRBJ1-2; v_call: TRBV4-2
cdr3_nt: TGTGCCAGCAGCGAGGTTGGGGAGACCCAGTACTTC; cdr3_aa: CASSEVGETQYF; d_call: -; clone_size: few; j_call: TRBJ2-5; v_call: TRBV27
cdr3_nt: TGTGCCAGCAGCCAAGAGGAAAGGGGCGGTAATTCACCCCTCCACTTT; cdr3_aa: CASSQEERGGNSPLHF; d_call: -; clone_size: -; j_call: TRBJ1-6; v_call: TRBV4-2
cdr3_nt: TGTGCCAGTAATGCAGCTCCGGACTCCAACTATGGCTACACCTTC; cdr3_aa: CASNAAPDSNYGYTF; d_call: -; clone_size: few; j_call: TRBJ1-2; v_call: TRBV19
cdr3_nt: TGTGCCAGTAGTCGGACAGGGGGCTCGCGCAATCAGCCCCAGCATTTT; cdr3_aa: CASSRTGGSRNQPQHF; d_call: TRBD1; clone_size: -; j_call: TRBJ1-5; v_call: TRBV19
cdr3_nt: TGTGCCAGCCGTAATCTCGGGGGAGGCTCAGATACGCAGTATTTT; cdr3_aa: CASRNLGGGSDTQYF; d_call: -; clone_size: -; j_call: TRBJ2-3; v_call: TRBV27
cdr3_nt: TGTGCCAGCAGCCTATCCGGGACAGGCAACGGCTACACCTTC; cdr3_aa: CASSLSGTGNGYTF; d_call: TRBD1; clone_size: -; j_call: TRBJ1-2; v_call: TRBV14
cdr3_nt: TGTGCCAGCAGCTCCAGGGTTCGGCGGACTAATGAAAAACTGTTTTTT; cdr3_aa: CASSSRVRRTNEKLFF; d_call: -; clone_size: -; j_call: TRBJ1-4; v_call: TRBV7-9
cdr3_nt: TGTGCCAGCAGCTTAGGGACAGGGGATGAAAAACTGTTTTTT; cdr3_aa: CASSLGTGDEKLFF; d_call: TRBD1; clone_size: -; j_call: TRBJ1-4; v_call: TRBV13
cdr3_nt: TGTGCCAGCAGTTACAGCACAGCCATAGTAAATCAGCCCCAGCATTTT; cdr3_aa: CASSYSTAIVNQPQHF; d_call: -; clone_size: -; j_call: TRBJ1-5; v_call: TRBV6-6
cdr3_nt: TGTGCCAGCAGCCATCTCTACTCACCCCTCCACTTT; cdr3_aa: CASSHLYSPLHF; d_call: -; clone_size: -; j_call: TRBJ1-6; v_call: TRBV3-1/TRBV3-2
cdr3_nt: TGCGCCAGCAGCCCGTGGCACACTGAAGCTTTCTTT; cdr3_aa: CASSPWHTEAFF; d_call: -; clone_size: few; j_call: TRBJ1-1; v_call: TRBV10-1
cdr3_nt: TGCGCCAGCACCCGGGACAGGGGTTTTACTGAAGCTTTCTTT; cdr3_aa: CASTRDRGFTEAFF; d_call: TRBD1; clone_size: -; j_call: TRBJ1-1; v_call: TRBV5-1
cdr3_nt: TGTGCCCCCAGCTTAGGGGGACCGGGGGGGACTGAAGCTTTCTTT; cdr3_aa: CAPSLGGPGGTEAFF; d_call: -; clone_size: few; j_call: TRBJ1-1; v_call: TRBV13
cdr3_nt: TGTGCCAGTAGTAACCGCCAGGGCGACTCCTACAATGAGCAGTTCTTC; cdr3_aa: CASSNRQGDSYNEQFF; d_call: -; clone_size: -; j_call: TRBJ2-1; v_call: TRBV19
cdr3_nt: TGCGCCAGCAGCTTGGTGGGACAGGGGGAATACGAGCAGTACTTC; cdr3_aa: CASSLVGQGEYEQYF; d_call: TRBD1; clone_size: -; j_call: TRBJ2-7; v_call: TRBV5-1
cdr3_nt: TGTGCCAGCACGCGCCGTCCAGATACGCAGTATTTT; cdr3_aa: CASTRRPDTQYF; d_call: -; clone_size: once; j_call: TRBJ2-3; v_call: TRBV12-3/TRBV12-4
cdr3_nt: TGCGCCAGCAGCTTGGGGGGACAACAAAACACCATATATTTT; cdr3_aa: CASSLGGQQNTIYF; d_call: -; clone_size: -; j_call: TRBJ1-3; v_call: TRBV5-1
cdr3_nt: TGTGCCAGCAGCCCAGGGACAGGGGGCGCTGGCACTGAAGCTTTCTTT; cdr3_aa: CASSPGTGGAGTEAFF; d_call: TRBD1; clone_size: -; j_call: TRBJ1-1; v_call: TRBV7-9
cdr3_nt: TGTGCCAGCTCAGCCCTGACAGGGGGCGATCAGTATGGCTACACCTTC; cdr3_aa: CASSALTGGDQYGYTF; d_call: TRBD1; clone_size: -; j_call: TRBJ1-2; v_call: TRBV18
cdr3_nt: TGTGCCAGCAGTGAATCGGCCAGGAGGGGAACTGAAGCTTTCTTT; cdr3_aa: CASSESARRGTEAFF; d_call: -; clone_size: -; j_call: TRBJ1-1; v_call: TRBV25-1
cdr3_nt: TGTGCCAGCAGTCTCCAGGACACCCCGCCTTTCTTT; cdr3_aa: CASSLQDTPPFF; d_call: -; clone_size: -; j_call: TRBJ1-1; v_call: TRBV12-3/TRBV12-4
cdr3_nt: TGTGCTAGTGCCAGGACAGGAGTCGGAGATACGCAGTATTTT; cdr3_aa: CASARTGVGDTQYF; d_call: TRBD1; clone_size: -; j_call: TRBJ2-3; v_call: TRBV12-5
cdr3_nt: TGTGCCAGCAGCCAAGACAAAATCAAATCACCCCTCCACTTT; cdr3_aa: CASSQDKIKSPLHF; d_call: -; clone_size: once; j_call: TRBJ1-6; v_call: TRBV4-2
cdr3_nt: TGTGCCAGCAGTTACGACAGTCCTGAACTTAACTATGGCTACACCTTC; cdr3_aa: CASSYDSPELNYGYTF; d_call: -; clone_size: -; j_call: TRBJ1-2; v_call: TRBV6-5
cdr3_nt: TGTGCCAGCAGCTTGGACGGCGGACAGGTCCGAAACACCATATATTTT; cdr3_aa: CASSLDGGQVRNTIYF; d_call: TRBD1; clone_size: -; j_call: TRBJ1-3; v_call: TRBV5-5
cdr3_nt: TGTGCCAGCAGTCCAATAGGGGGCTGGGGCTACACCTTC; cdr3_aa: CASSPIGGWGYTF; d_call: TRBD1; clone_size: -; j_call: TRBJ1-2; v_call: TRBV28
cdr3_nt: TGTGCCAGCAGTGAATCGAGCCTCTCTGGAAACACCATATATTTT; cdr3_aa: CASSESSLSGNTIYF; d_call: -; clone_size: -; j_call: TRBJ1-3; v_call: TRBV2
cdr3_nt: TGTGCCAGTAGTAACAGGGGGCTTAATGAAAAACTGTTTTTT; cdr3_aa: CASSNRGLNEKLFF; d_call: TRBD1; clone_size: -; j_call: TRBJ1-4; v_call: TRBV19
cdr3_nt: TGTGCCAGCAGTTTAATCAGGGGGATAGGGTACGAGCAGTACTTC; cdr3_aa: CASSLIRGIGYEQYF; d_call: TRBD1; clone_size: once; j_call: TRBJ2-7; v_call: TRBV27
cdr3_nt: TGTGCCAGTAGACAAACCGGGACAACTTTACTCTCTGGAAACACCATATATTTT; cdr3_aa: CASRQTGTTLLSGNTIYF; d_call: -; clone_size: -; j_call: TRBJ1-3; v_call: TRBV19
cdr3_nt: TGCAGCGTCGTACGGGAGAGCTCCTACGAGCAGTACTTC; cdr3_aa: CSVVRESSYEQYF; d_call: -; clone_size: -; j_call: TRBJ2-7; v_call: TRBV29-1
cdr3_nt: TGTGCCAGCAGTCCCTTACAGGGATTTAACGAAAAACTGTTTTTT; cdr3_aa: CASSPLQGFNEKLFF; d_call: -; clone_size: -; j_call: TRBJ1-4; v_call: TRBV6-5
cdr3_nt: TGTGCCAGCAGCTTGAAGGGACCGGGAGGGGTAAAACTGTTTTTT; cdr3_aa: CASSLKGPGGVKLFF; d_call: -; clone_size: -; j_call: TRBJ1-4; v_call: TRBV7-2
cdr3_nt: TGTGCCACGCGTCCGGGACAGAGATTGGATTGGCAGTACTTC; cdr3_aa: CATRPGQRLDWQYF; d_call: TRBD1; clone_size: -; j_call: TRBJ2-7; v_call: TRBV10-3
cdr3_nt: TGTGCCAGCAGCACCAAAGCGGAGACCCAGTACTTC; cdr3_aa: CASSTKAETQYF; d_call: -; clone_size: -; j_call: TRBJ2-5; v_call: TRBV21-1
cdr3_nt: TGTGCCAGCAGTGGGCTGACCGTGAACACTGAAGCTTTCTTT; cdr3_aa: CASSGLTVNTEAFF; d_call: -; clone_size: -; j_call: TRBJ1-1; v_call: TRBV9
cdr3_nt: TGTGCCAGCAGACTAGGAGACAGGGACACCGGGGAGCTGTTTTTT; cdr3_aa: CASRLGDRDTGELFF; d_call: TRBD1; clone_size: -; j_call: TRBJ2-2; v_call: TRBV7-3
cdr3_nt: TGTGCCAGCAGTCCGATAGTGGACAGGGAGGTAAATTCACCCCTCCACTTT; cdr3_aa: CASSPIVDREVNSPLHF; d_call: TRBD1; clone_size: once; j_call: TRBJ1-6; v_call: TRBV27
cdr3_nt: TGTGCCAGCAGCCACCACAGGGGGCTCGGGTCTGAAGCTTTCTTT; cdr3_aa: CASSHHRGLGSEAFF; d_call: TRBD1; clone_size: once; j_call: TRBJ1-1; v_call: TRBV5-4
cdr3_nt: TGTGCCAGCAGCTCACCCGGGACAGGGTACAATGAGCAGTTCTTC; cdr3_aa: CASSSPGTGYNEQFF; d_call: TRBD1; clone_size: -; j_call: TRBJ2-1; v_call: TRBV7-6
cdr3_nt: TGTGCCAGCAGCCTAGGACAGGGGGTTCTATTACCATATGGCTACACCTTC; cdr3_aa: CASSLGQGVLLPYGYTF; d_call: TRBD1; clone_size: -; j_call: TRBJ1-2; v_call: TRBV7-9
cdr3_nt: TGTGCCAGCAGCCCGAGGACAGGACTTAATGGCTACACCTTC; cdr3_aa: CASSPRTGLNGYTF; d_call: TRBD1; clone_size: -; j_call: TRBJ1-2; v_call: TRBV3-1/TRBV3-2
cdr3_nt: TGTGCCAGCAGCTTAGACGGCTTGGAGGGAGCTTTCTTT; cdr3_aa: CASSLDGLEGAFF; d_call: -; clone_size: -; j_call: TRBJ1-1; v_call: TRBV7-9
cdr3_nt: TGTGCCATCAGCCCTAGTCGATACGAGCAGTACTTC; cdr3_aa: CAISPSRYEQYF; d_call: -; clone_size: -; j_call: TRBJ2-7; v_call: TRBV10-3